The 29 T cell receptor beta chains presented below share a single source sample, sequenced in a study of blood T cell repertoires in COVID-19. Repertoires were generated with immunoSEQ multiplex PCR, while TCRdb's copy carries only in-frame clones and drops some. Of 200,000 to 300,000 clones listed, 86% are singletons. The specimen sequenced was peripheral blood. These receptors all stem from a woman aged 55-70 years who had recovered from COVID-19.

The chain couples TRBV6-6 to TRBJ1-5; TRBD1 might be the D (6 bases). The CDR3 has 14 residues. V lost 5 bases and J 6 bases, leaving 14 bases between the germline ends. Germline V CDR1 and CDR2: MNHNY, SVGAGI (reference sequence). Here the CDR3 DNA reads TGTGCCAGCAGTAGAGACAGGCCCGGTCAGCCCCAGCATTTT. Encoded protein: CASSRDRPGQPQHF.

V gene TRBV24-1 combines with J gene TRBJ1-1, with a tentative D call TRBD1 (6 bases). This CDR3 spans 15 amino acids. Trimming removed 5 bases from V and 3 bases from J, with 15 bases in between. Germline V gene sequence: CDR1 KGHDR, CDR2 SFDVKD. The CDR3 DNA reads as TGTGCCACCAGTGGGGCGGGGGCAAGTGACACTGAAGCTTTCTTT. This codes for CATSGAGASDTEAFF.

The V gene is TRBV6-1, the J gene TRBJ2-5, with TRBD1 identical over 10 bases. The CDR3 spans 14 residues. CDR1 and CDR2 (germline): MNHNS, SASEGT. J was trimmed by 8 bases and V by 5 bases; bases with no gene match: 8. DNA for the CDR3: TGTGCCAGCAGTTCGACAGGGGGCTCATATACCCAGTACTTC. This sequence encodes CASSSTGGSYTQYF.

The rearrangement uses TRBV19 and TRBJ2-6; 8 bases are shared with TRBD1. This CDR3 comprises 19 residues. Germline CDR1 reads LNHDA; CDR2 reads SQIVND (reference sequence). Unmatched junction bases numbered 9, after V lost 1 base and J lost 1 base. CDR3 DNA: TGTGCCAGTAGTATAGGAGCCCGGGACAGGTGGTCTGGGGCCAACGTCCTGACTTTC. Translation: CASSIGARDRWSGANVLTF. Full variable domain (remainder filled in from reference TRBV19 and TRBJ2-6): DGGITQSPKYLFRKEGQNVTLSCEQNLNHDAMYWYRQDPGQGLRLIYYSQIVNDFQKGDIAEGYSVSREKKESFPLTVTSAQKNPTAFYLCASSIGARDRWSGANVLTFGAGSRLTVL.

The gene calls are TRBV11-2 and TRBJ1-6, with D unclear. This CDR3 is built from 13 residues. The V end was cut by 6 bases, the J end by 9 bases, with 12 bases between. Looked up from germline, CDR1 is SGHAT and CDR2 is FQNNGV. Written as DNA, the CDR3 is TGTGCCAGCAGTGTAGAAGATTTTTCACCCCTCCACTTT. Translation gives CASSVEDFSPLHF.

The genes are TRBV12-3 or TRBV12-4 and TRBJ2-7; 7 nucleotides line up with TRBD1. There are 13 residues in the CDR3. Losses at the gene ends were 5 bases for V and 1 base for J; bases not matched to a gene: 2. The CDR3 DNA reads TGTGCCAGCAGTCGGGACAGATCCTACGAGCAGTACTTC. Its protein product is CASSRDRSYEQYF.

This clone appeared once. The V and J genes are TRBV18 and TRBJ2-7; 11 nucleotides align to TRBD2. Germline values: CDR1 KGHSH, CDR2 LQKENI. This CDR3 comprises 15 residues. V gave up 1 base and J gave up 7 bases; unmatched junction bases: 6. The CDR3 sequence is CASSPLAGGLGEQYF. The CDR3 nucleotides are TGTGCCAGCTCACCACTAGCGGGGGGGCTAGGAGAGCAGTACTTC.

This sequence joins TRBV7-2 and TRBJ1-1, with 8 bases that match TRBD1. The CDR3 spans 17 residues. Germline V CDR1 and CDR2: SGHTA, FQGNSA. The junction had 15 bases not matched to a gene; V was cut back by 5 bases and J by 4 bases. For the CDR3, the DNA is TGTGCCAGCAGCCTGACCGGACAGGGAGCGTTGGCCACTGAAGCTTTCTTT. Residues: CASSLTGQGALATEAFF.

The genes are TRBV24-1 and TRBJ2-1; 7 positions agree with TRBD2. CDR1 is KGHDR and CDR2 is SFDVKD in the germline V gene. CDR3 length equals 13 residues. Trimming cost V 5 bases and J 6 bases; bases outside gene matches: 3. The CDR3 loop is CATSGGEGNEQFF. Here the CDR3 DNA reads TGTGCCACCAGTGGAGGGGAGGGCAATGAGCAGTTCTTC.

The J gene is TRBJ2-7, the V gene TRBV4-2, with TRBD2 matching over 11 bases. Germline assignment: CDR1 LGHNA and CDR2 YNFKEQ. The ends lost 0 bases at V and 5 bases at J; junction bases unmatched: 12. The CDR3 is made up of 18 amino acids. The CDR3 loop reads CASSQDHLVSGGADEQYF. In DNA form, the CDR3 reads TGTGCCAGCAGCCAAGATCATCTGGTTAGCGGGGGGGCAGACGAGCAGTACTTC.

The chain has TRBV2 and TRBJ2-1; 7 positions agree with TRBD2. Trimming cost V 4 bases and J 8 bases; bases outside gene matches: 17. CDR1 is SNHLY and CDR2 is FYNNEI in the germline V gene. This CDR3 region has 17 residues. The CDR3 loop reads CASSAPPGERGFHEQFF. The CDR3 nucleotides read TGTGCCAGCAGTGCCCCACCCGGGGAGCGGGGTTTCCATGAGCAGTTCTTC. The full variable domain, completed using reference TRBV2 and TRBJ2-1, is EPEVTQTPSHQVTQMGQEVILRCVPISNHLYFYWYRQILGQKVEFLVSFYNNEISEKSEIFDDQFSVERPDGSNFTLKIRSTKLEDSAMYFCASSAPPGERGFHEQFFGPGTRLTVL.

The CDR3 nucleotides are TGTGCCACCAGTGACAGGACTAGCGGGAACCAGCAGTACTTC. It codes for CATSDRTSGNQQYF. The gene calls are TRBV24-1 and TRBJ2-7, with 12 bases identical to TRBD2. The CDR3 is made up of 14 amino acids. V lost 4 bases to trimming and J lost 8 bases; unmatched junction nucleotides: 5. Germline V lookup: CDR1 KGHDR, CDR2 SFDVKD.

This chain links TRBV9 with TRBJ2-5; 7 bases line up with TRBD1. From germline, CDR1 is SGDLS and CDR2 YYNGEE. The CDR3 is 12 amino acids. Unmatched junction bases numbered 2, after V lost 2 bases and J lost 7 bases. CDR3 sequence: CASSVNRGTQYF. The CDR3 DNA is TGTGCCAGCAGCGTTAACAGGGGGACCCAGTACTTC. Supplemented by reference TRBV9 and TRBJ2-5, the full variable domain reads DSGVTQTPKHLITATGQRVTLRCSPRSGDLSVYWYQQSLDQGLQFLIQYYNGEERAKGNILERFSAQQFPDLHSELNLSSLELGDSALYFCASSVNRGTQYFGPGTRLLVL.

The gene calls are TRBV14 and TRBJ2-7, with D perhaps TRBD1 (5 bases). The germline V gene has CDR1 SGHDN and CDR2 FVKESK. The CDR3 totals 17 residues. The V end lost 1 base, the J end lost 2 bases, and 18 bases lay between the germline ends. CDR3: CASSQGAGRANTYEQYF. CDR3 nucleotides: TGTGCCAGCAGCCAAGGGGCCGGCAGGGCCAATACCTACGAGCAGTACTTC.

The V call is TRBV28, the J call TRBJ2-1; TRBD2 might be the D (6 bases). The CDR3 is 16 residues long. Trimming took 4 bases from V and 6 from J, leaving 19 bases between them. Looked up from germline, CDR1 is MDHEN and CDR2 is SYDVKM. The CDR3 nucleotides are TGTGCCAGCAGTTCCGGTTGGAGGGGAAGTCGCAATGAGCAGTTCTTC. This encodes CASSSGWRGSRNEQFF.

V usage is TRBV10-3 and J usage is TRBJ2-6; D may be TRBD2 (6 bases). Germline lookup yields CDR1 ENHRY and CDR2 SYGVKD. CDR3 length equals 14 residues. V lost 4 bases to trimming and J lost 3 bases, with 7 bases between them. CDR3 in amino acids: CAISAGVGANVLTF. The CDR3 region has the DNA TGTGCCATCAGTGCGGGGGTTGGGGCCAACGTCCTGACTTTC.

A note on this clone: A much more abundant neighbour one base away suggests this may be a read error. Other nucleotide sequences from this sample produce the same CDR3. The DNA of the CDR3 is TGTGCCAGTAGGGGACAGGGGATGAACACTGAAGCTTTCTTT. It is translated as CASRGQGMNTEAFF. The rearrangement links TRBV19 to TRBJ1-1, with 10 bases aligning to TRBD1. This CDR3 comprises 14 residues. Germline CDR1 and CDR2: LNHDA and SQIVND (reference sequence). Germline trimming cut 6 bases from V and 0 bases from J; bases unmatched to any gene: 1. Together with reference TRBV19 and TRBJ1-1, the CDR3 gives the full variable domain: DGGITQSPKYLFRKEGQNVTLSCEQNLNHDAMYWYRQDPGQGLRLIYYSQIVNDFQKGDIAEGYSVSREKKESFPLTVTSAQKNPTAFYLCASRGQGMNTEAFFGQGTRLTVV.

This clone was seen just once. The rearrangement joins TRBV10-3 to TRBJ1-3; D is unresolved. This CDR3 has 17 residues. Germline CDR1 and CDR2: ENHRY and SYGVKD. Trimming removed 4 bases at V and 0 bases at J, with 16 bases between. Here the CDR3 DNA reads TGTGCCATCAGTGGTTTGGACTCTCAAGGCTCTGGAAACACCATATATTTT. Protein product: CAISGLDSQGSGNTIYF.

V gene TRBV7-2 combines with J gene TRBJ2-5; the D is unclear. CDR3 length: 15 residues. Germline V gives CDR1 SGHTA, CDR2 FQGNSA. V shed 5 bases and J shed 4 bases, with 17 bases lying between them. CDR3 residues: CASSPEAVRGETQYF. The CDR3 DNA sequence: TGTGCCAGCAGCCCAGAAGCCGTTCGAGGAGAGACCCAGTACTTC. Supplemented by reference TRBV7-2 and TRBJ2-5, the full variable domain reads GAGVSQSPSNKVTEKGKDVELRCDPISGHTALYWYRQSLGQGLEFLIYFQGNSAPDKSGLPSDRFSAERTGGSVSTLTIQRTQQEDSAVYLCASSPEAVRGETQYFGPGTRLLVL.

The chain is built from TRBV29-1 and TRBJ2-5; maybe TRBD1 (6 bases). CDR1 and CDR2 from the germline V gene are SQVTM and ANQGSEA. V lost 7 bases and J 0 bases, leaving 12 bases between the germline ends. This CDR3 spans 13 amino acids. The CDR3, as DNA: TGCAGCGCCAAGGACAGCCACCAAGAGACCCAGTACTTC. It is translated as CSAKDSHQETQYF.

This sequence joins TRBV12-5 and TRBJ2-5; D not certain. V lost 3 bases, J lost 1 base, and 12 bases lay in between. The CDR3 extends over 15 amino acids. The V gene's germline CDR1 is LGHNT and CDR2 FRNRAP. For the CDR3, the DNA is TGTGCTAGTGGTTTAAACGACGGCGGCCAAGAGACCCAGTACTTC. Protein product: CASGLNDGGQETQYF.

CDR3 sequence (DNA): TGTGCCAGCAGCTTATCACCAGTGACCTACGAGCAGTACTTC. Protein product: CASSLSPVTYEQYF. This rearrangement joins TRBV7-8 to TRBJ2-7; D ambiguous. Looked up from germline, CDR1 is SGHVS and CDR2 is FQNEAQ. This CDR3 is built from 14 residues. V was shortened by 2 bases and J by 2 bases, with 10 bases between the two germline ends.

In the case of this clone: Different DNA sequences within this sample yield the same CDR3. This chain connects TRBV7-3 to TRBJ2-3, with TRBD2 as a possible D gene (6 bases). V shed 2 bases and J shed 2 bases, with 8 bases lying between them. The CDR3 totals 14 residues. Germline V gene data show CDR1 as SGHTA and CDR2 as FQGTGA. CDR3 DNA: TGTGCCAGCAGCTTAGGCGGGGTCACAGATACGCAGTATTTT. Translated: CASSLGGVTDTQYF.

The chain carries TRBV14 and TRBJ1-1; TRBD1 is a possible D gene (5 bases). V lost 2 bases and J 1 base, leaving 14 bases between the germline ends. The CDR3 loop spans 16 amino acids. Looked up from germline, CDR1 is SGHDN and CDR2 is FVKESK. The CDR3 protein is CASSQRQSSANTEAFF. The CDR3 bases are TGTGCCAGCAGCCAAAGACAGTCTTCCGCGAACACTGAAGCTTTCTTT.

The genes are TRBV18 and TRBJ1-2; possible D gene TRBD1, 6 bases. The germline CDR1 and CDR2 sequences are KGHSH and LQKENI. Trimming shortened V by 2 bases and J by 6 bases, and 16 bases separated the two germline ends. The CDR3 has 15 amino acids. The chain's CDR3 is CASSPEGRGIDGYTF. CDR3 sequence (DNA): TGTGCCAGCTCACCAGAAGGCAGGGGAATTGATGGCTACACCTTC.

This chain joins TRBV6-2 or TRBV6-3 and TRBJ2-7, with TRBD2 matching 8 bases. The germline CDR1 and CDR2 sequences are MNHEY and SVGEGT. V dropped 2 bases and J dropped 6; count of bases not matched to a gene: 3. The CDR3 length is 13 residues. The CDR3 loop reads CASSYGTSIEQYF. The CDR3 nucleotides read TGTGCCAGCAGTTACGGGACTAGTATCGAGCAGTACTTC.

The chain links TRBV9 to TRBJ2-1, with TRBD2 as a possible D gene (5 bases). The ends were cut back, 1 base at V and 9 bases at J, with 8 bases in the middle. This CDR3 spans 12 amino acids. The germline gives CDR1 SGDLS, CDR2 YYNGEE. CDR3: CASSVLATEQFF. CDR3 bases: TGTGCCAGCAGCGTATTAGCGACTGAGCAGTTCTTC.

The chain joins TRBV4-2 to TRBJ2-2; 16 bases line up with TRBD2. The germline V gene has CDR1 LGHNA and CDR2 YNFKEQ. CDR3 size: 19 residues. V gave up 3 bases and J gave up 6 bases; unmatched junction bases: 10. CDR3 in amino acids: CASSHPGTSGGAGAGELFF. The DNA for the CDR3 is TGTGCCAGCAGCCATCCGGGGACTAGCGGGGGGGCCGGAGCCGGGGAGCTGTTTTTT.

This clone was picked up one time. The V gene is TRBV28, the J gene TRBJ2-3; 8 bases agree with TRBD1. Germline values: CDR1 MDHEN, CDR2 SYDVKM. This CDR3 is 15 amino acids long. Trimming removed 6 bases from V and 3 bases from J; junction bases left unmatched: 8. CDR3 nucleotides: TGTGCCAGCAGCCACGGACAGGGAGTAACAGATACGCAGTATTTT. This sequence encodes CASSHGQGVTDTQYF.